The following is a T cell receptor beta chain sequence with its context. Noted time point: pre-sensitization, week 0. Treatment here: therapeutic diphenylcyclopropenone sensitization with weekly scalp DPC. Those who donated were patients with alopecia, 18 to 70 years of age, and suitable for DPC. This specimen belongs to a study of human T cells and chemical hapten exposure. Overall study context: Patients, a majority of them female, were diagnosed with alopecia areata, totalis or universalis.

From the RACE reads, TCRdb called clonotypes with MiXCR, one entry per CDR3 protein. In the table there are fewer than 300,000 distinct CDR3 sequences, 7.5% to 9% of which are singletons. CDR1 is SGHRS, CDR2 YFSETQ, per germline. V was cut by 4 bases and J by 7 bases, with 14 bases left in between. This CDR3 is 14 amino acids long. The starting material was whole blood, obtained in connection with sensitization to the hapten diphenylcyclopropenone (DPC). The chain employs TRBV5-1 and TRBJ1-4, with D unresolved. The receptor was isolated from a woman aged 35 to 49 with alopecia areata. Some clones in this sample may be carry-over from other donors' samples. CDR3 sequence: CASSPNTGSEKLFF. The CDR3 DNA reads TGCGCCAGCAGCCCGAACACCGGCTCTGAAAAACTGTTTTTT.